These 21 T cell receptor beta chains originate from one sample sequenced in a study of human CD8 memory T cell subsets. Sequencing libraries of TCR beta were made by UMI-labeled 5' RACE. TCRdb re-called the 5' RACE reads, yielding one record per CDR3 amino acid sequence without DNA. Reported are about 7,900 distinct CDR3 sequences; the ten largest clones contain over 20%. The sequencing sample was made of CD8+ T cells from PBMCs. Receptors originate from a human donor in good health.

J is TRBJ1-2 and V is TRBV20-1; TCRdb designates TRBD1, a call that cannot be tested without DNA. The germline CDR1 and CDR2 sequences are DFQATT and SNEGSKA (reference sequence). The CDR3 sequence is 12 residues long. This chain's CDR3 is CSASGRAYGYTF.

This sequence joins TRBV30 and TRBJ1-5. Germline CDR1 reads GTSNPN; CDR2 reads SVGIG (reference sequence). CDR3 size: 13 residues. CDR3 sequence reads: CAWSVHGNQPQHF.

By frequency, this clonotype is medium-sized. The chain has TRBV7-9 and TRBJ1-5; TCRdb picks TRBD1, but there is no DNA to check that call. The CDR3 contains 16 residues. Looked up from germline, CDR1 is SEHNR and CDR2 is FQNEAQ (reference sequence). The CDR3 sequence is CASSPGADLGNQPQHF.

This chain uses TRBV5-6 with TRBJ1-5. Germline V CDR1 and CDR2: SGHDT, YYEEEE. CDR3 length equals 13 residues. The CDR3 sequence: CASSLAENQPQHF.

This rearrangement joins TRBV4-1 to TRBJ2-5; TCRdb gives TRBD1 as the D gene, but with no DNA this cannot be confirmed. Germline CDR1 and CDR2: MGHRA and YSYEKL. There are 18 residues in the CDR3. The CDR3 sequence is CASSQDKIIRGGAETQYF.

CDR3: CASSSVIAISGGPLNTGELFF. The rearrangement uses TRBV7-3 and TRBJ2-2; with no DNA, the TCRdb D assignment of TRBD2 cannot be verified. This CDR3 has 21 amino acids. CDR1 is SGHTA, CDR2 FQGTGA, per germline.

The rearrangement joins TRBV5-1 to TRBJ2-3. The CDR3 totals 14 residues. Germline V gene lookup returns CDR1 SGHRS and CDR2 YFSETQ. The CDR3 sequence is CASSLDIGWDTQYF.

This chain uses TRBV7-8 with TRBJ1-5. Per germline, CDR1 SGHVS and CDR2 FQNEAQ. This CDR3 region has 15 residues. The CDR3 protein is CASSLTPRGNQPQHF.

This CDR3 is CATGGGSGNTIYF. This sequence joins TRBV15 and TRBJ1-3. This CDR3 region has 13 residues. Looked up from germline, CDR1 is LNHNV and CDR2 is YYDKDF (reference sequence). The full variable domain, with the rest looked up from reference TRBV15 and TRBJ1-3, is DAMVIQNPRYQVTQFGKPVTLSCSQTLNHNVMYWYQQKSSQAPKLLFHYYDKDFNNEADTPDNFQSRRPNTSFCFLDIRSPGLGDTAMYLCATGGGSGNTIYFGEGSWLTVV.

The chain has TRBV6-6 and TRBJ2-3. Germline CDR1 is MNHNY and CDR2 is SVGAGI (reference sequence). The CDR3 is made up of 13 amino acids. CDR3: CASSYSSSDTQYF.

V gene TRBV10-2 combines with J gene TRBJ1-3. Germline CDR1 reads WSHSY; CDR2 reads SAAADI. This CDR3 has 11 amino acids. The CDR3 is CASQTGNTIYF.

The chain's CDR3 is CASSELSGLATDTQYF. The rearrangement links TRBV10-2 to TRBJ2-3. Germline lookup yields CDR1 WSHSY and CDR2 SAAADI. This CDR3 has 16 residues.

Frequency places this clonotype as medium-sized. The rearrangement links TRBV7-3 to TRBJ2-3; the TCRdb call, TRBD2, lacks DNA for checking. Per germline, CDR1 SGHTA and CDR2 FQGTGA. This CDR3 has 18 residues. The CDR3 sequence is CASSLPSNAAATTDTQYF.

This sequence joins TRBV5-6 and TRBJ2-2. The V gene's germline CDR1 is SGHDT and CDR2 YYEEEE. The CDR3 sequence is 13 residues long. The CDR3 reads CASSSYITGELFF.

The chain carries TRBV5-1 and TRBJ2-3. The germline V gene encodes CDR1 SGHRS and CDR2 YFSETQ. This CDR3 spans 12 amino acids. This CDR3 reads CASSLAPDTQYF.

This clonotype is classed as medium-sized (0.01 to 0.1%) by frequency. The chain is built from TRBV7-8 and TRBJ1-2. Germline lookup yields CDR1 SGHVS and CDR2 FQNEAQ. CDR3 length: 15 residues. The CDR3 sequence is CASRPTGSKDGGYTF.

CDR3 loop: CASSLVPGASWELFF. The chain carries TRBV7-9 and TRBJ2-2; with no DNA, the TCRdb D assignment of TRBD1 cannot be verified. This CDR3 has 15 amino acids. CDR1 and CDR2 (germline): SEHNR, FQNEAQ (reference sequence).

CDR3 sequence reads: CASSEYMGQGHGYTF. The rearrangement links TRBV25-1 to TRBJ1-2; TCRdb calls TRBD1, which cannot be checked without DNA. Per germline, CDR1 MGHDK and CDR2 SYGVNS. The CDR3 length is 15 residues.

This clonotype is labeled medium-sized based on frequency. The V call is TRBV19, the J call TRBJ1-2. The CDR3 is 15 residues long. The germline V gene has CDR1 LNHDA and CDR2 SQIVND (reference sequence). CDR3 amino acids: CASSAMAENNYGYTF. Complete variable domain (other parts from reference TRBV19 and TRBJ1-2): DGGITQSPKYLFRKEGQNVTLSCEQNLNHDAMYWYRQDPGQGLRLIYYSQIVNDFQKGDIAEGYSVSREKKESFPLTVTSAQKNPTAFYLCASSAMAENNYGYTFGSGTRLTVV.

The gene calls are TRBV27 and TRBJ2-1. Germline values: CDR1 MNHEY, CDR2 SMNVEV (reference sequence). There are 12 residues in the CDR3. The CDR3 is CASSLSQNEQFF.

The rearrangement links TRBV13 to TRBJ2-1; the TCRdb D gene call, TRBD1, has no DNA to confirm it. The V gene's germline CDR1 is PRHDT and CDR2 FYEKMQ (reference sequence). CDR3 length: 17 residues. CDR3 sequence: CASSPRDGSGSYNEQFF.